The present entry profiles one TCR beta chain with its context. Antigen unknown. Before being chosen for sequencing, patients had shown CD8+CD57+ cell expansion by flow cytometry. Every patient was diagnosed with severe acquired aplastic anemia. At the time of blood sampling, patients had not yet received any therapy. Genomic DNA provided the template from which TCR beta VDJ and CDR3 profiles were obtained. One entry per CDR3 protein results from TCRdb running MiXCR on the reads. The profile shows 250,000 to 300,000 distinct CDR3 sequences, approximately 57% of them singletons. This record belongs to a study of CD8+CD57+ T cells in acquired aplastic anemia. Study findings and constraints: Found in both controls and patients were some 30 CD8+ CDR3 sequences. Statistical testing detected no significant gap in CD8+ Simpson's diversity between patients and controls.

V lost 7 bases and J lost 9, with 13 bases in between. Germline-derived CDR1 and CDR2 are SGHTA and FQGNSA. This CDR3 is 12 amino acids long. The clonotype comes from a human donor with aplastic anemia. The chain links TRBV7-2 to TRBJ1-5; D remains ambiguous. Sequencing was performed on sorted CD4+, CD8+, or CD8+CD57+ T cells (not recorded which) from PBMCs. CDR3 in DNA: TGTGCCAGCACCACGGGAGTCCTGCCCCAGCATTTT. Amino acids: CASTTGVLPQHF.